One sample yielded the 7 T cell receptor beta chains listed below, sequenced in a study of T-cell reconstitution after alpha-beta-depleted transplantation in children. It was with unique molecular identifiers that the TCRbeta library was prepared. A single record per CDR3 protein comes from TCRdb applying MiXCR to the PCR reads. In the table there are 450,000 to 600,000 distinct CDR3 sequences, around 19% of which are singletons. The sequencing here drew on PBMCs from the stem cell graft donor, taken from the stem cell graft. The source of these receptors is a human donor who donated a stem cell graft to a child with acute lymphoblastic leukemia.

The V call is TRBV7-9, the J call TRBJ1-1, with 7 nucleotides matching TRBD1. CDR1 SEHNR and CDR2 FQNEAQ come from the germline V gene (reference sequence). The trim removed 5 bases at V and 0 bases at J, leaving 9 bases unmatched. The CDR3 spans 16 residues. The CDR3 nucleotides read TGTGCCAGCAGCCCTAAGGGGGCAGGAATGAACACTGAAGCTTTCTTT. Translation: CASSPKGAGMNTEAFF.

The V call is TRBV27, the J call TRBJ2-5; D is possibly TRBD1 (6 bases). The CDR3 is 16 amino acids. Germline V gene data show CDR1 as MNHEY and CDR2 as SMNVEV (reference sequence). Deletions cut 5 bases from V and 1 base from J, with 17 bases between. CDR3 amino acids: CASSPHPTGSQETQYF. For the CDR3, the DNA is TGTGCCAGCAGTCCCCACCCAACAGGGTCCCAAGAGACCCAGTACTTC.

This chain connects TRBV12-3 or TRBV12-4 to TRBJ1-5, with 7 bases lining up with TRBD1. The CDR3 totals 15 residues. Trimming removed 4 bases from V and 5 bases from J; junction bases left unmatched: 8. In DNA, the CDR3 is TGTGCCAGCAGTTCAAGGGGGCTGTTCGATCAGCCCCAGCATTTT. This encodes CASSSRGLFDQPQHF.

This sequence joins TRBV5-1 and TRBJ2-5, with D hard to call. Trimming stripped 4 bases from V and 0 bases from J, with 13 bases between. CDR3 size: 15 residues. CDR1 and CDR2 (germline): SGHRS, YFSETQ. The CDR3 region is CASSLQLGYQETQYF. DNA of the CDR3: TGCGCCAGCAGCCTCCAGTTGGGGTACCAAGAGACCCAGTACTTC.

This clonotype was detected a few times. The rearrangement joins TRBV6-1 to TRBJ2-7; 7 bases are shared with TRBD2. The CDR3 has 14 residues. Germline values: CDR1 MNHNS, CDR2 SASEGT. After removal of 4 bases from V and 3 bases from J, the junction contained 6 bases not matched to a gene. Here the CDR3 DNA reads TGTGCCAGCAGTGGGTCGCAGCGGGGCTACGAGCAGTACTTC. It is translated as CASSGSQRGYEQYF.

The rearrangement uses TRBV18 and TRBJ2-1; D possibly corresponds to TRBD2 (5 bases). Deletions cut 3 bases from V and 0 bases from J, with 18 bases between. The length of the CDR3 is 18 residues. Germline V gene data show CDR1 as KGHSH and CDR2 as LQKENI. The CDR3 nucleotides read TGTGCCAGCTCACCGGTGGGTAGGGCTGCGGGCTCCTACAATGAGCAGTTCTTC. Amino acids: CASSPVGRAAGSYNEQFF.

In its sample, this clonotype was seen a few times. V gene TRBV20-1 combines with J gene TRBJ1-5; a weak D match, TRBD1 (6 bases). The V gene's germline CDR1 is DFQATT and CDR2 SNEGSKA (reference sequence). CDR3 size: 14 residues. Trimming left V 5 bases short and J 1 base short, with 12 bases between. CDR3 in DNA: TGCAGTGCTCCCGGGGGGGGCAGCAATCAGCCCCAGCATTTT. Translated, it gives CSAPGGGSNQPQHF.